This T cell receptor beta chain was documented in a study of blood T cell repertoires in COVID-19. About the study: The origin of the acute and convalescent COVID-19 samples was the United States, Italy and Spain.

The J segment lost 3 bases and the V segment lost 5 bases, leaving 2 bases of the junction unmatched. Germline CDR1 is MDHEN and CDR2 is SYDVKM. This CDR3 has 13 amino acids. As processed by the authors: Estimates of nucleated cell counts were drawn from the amplification of reference gene primers. This table comes from immunoSEQ multiplex PCR, and its TCRdb copy is limited to in-frame clones, with some not included. V, J and clone size are those of that table, while D and trimming were read from the DNA. The table includes roughly 140,000 clones, roughly 80% detected once. Sequenced material: peripheral blood. This sequence originates from a human donor in a cohort sampled during active COVID-19. The rearrangement uses TRBV28 and TRBJ2-5; 8 bases align to TRBD2. The CDR3 reads CASSSGGEETQYF. The CDR3 nucleotides are TGTGCCAGCAGTAGCGGGGGCGAAGAGACCCAGTACTTC.